This is a list of T cell receptor beta chains from one sample in a study of shared clonotypes between healthy human individuals. TCRdb's copy holds only in-frame clones and misses some; the assay was immunoSEQ multiplex PCR. The data contain 640,000 or so clones, around 72% of them singletons. Sequenced material: memory CD4+ T cells sorted from blood. The receptors here all came from a woman in her thirties in good health. The CDR3 runs from the conserved cysteine through the conserved F or W. Each record gives: clone size, V gene, J gene, D gene, CDR3 protein, CDR3 DNA. D genes are given only for firm matches. A row's size may be missing; if present it is once, few, many or a size class.

few	TRBV18	TRBJ2-5	.	CASSPGRDIETQYF	TGTGCCAGCTCACCTGGTAGGGACATAGAGACCCAGTACTTC
.	TRBV28	TRBJ1-1	.	CASIRRTEAFF	TGTGCCAGCATCCGTCGAACTGAAGCTTTCTTT
.	TRBV2	TRBJ2-1	.	CASAWGFGDEQFF	TGTGCCAGCGCTTGGGGGTTTGGTGATGAGCAGTTCTTC
many	TRBV5-1	TRBJ2-7	.	CASSFDLYEQYF	TGCGCCAGCAGTTTTGACCTCTACGAGCAGTACTTC
once	TRBV5-4	TRBJ2-1	TRBD2	CASSLAGAPYNEQFF	TGTGCCAGCAGCTTAGCGGGAGCCCCCTACAATGAGCAGTTCTTC
.	TRBV27	TRBJ1-2	.	CASSPLDSGGYTF	TGTGCCAGCAGTCCTCTCGACAGCGGGGGCTACACCTTC
.	TRBV5-1	TRBJ2-2	TRBD2	CASSLGLAGTGELFF	TGCGCCAGCAGCTTGGGGCTAGCGGGAACCGGGGAGCTGTTTTTT
.	TRBV28	TRBJ2-2	.	CASSLLDLVPGHLPGELFF	TGTGCCAGCAGTTTGCTTGACCTTGTACCGGGACACCTTCCGGGGGAGCTGTTTTTT
.	TRBV5-1	TRBJ2-2	TRBD2	CASRKREVGTGELFF	TGCGCCAGCAGAAAGCGGGAAGTAGGAACCGGGGAGCTGTTTTTT
.	TRBV27	TRBJ1-5	.	CASSLRRVSNQPQHF	TGTGCCAGCAGTTTAAGGAGGGTAAGTAATCAGCCCCAGCATTTT
.	TRBV2	TRBJ2-4	.	CASSGGTKNIQYF	TGTGCCAGCAGTGGAGGGACGAAAAACATTCAGTACTTC